This section outlines one TCR beta chain sequence together with its context. Its matching antigen is unknown. Per the germline V gene, CDR1 is KGHSH and CDR2 is LQKENI. The CDR3 spans 15 residues. The V gene lost 6 bases and the J gene lost 0 bases, with 15 bases spanning the gap. The data are from a study of blood T cells in healthy people across ages. Those donating, healthy Caucasian individuals from Russia, were aged 6 to 90. Primers used in a second PCR of about 6 to 12 cycles were a sample-barcoded 5' primer and a J-beta primer mix. TCRdb processed the 5' RACE reads anew with MiXCR; each CDR3 protein has one entry. The data contain hundreds of thousands of distinct CDR3 sequences, about 25% of them singletons. Study outcomes and limitations: Diversity estimated from one million T cells was considered an underestimate.

The same specimen was also included in a second study, on T cells of mothers and their children. That paper notes: At approximately 1.5 ug per 15 ul, all of the extracted RNA went into cDNA synthesis. When the second PCR was run, its M1S primer added sample barcodes and 2-4 random nucleotides.

This TCR derives from a boy aged 2 to 9 in good health. The chain is built from TRBV18 and TRBJ2-7; D gene ambiguous. Sequenced: blood. CDR3 residues: CASSPSFRVSYEQYF. The CDR3 bases are TGTGCCAGCTCGCCAAGTTTTCGTGTCTCCTACGAGCAGTACTTC.